The clone carrying this T cell receptor beta chain was observed a handful of times. What it binds is not known. This sample stems from a study of T-cell memory formation after mild COVID-19. On the study more broadly: Among the donors, TCR clusters were largely specific to each donor. Broader study findings: Day 15 to 85 contracting clones showed balanced CD4/CD8; day 15 to 37 expanders favored CD4+. Pre-infection memory contained some responding clones, which suggested that cross-reactive memory had joined.

V was pared by 1 base and J by 1 base, with 9 bases between. The CDR3 loop spans 14 amino acids. From germline, CDR1 is SGHRS and CDR2 YFSETQ. TCRdb reprocessed the 5' RACE reads via MiXCR and lists one record per CDR3 protein. The table has around 250,000 distinct CDR3 sequences, about 16% seen once. The sequencing sample was made of PBMCs or a T cell subset sorted from them (not recorded which). The chain is built from TRBV5-1 and TRBJ2-7; D unclear. The TCR originated in a man aged 18-30 years who had mild COVID-19 (a few samples of this study predate the infection). Cell type and time point are not known. The CDR3 sequence: CASSLSLISYEQYF. The CDR3 DNA reads TGCGCCAGCAGCTTGTCGCTCATATCCTACGAGCAGTACTTC.